These 8 T cell receptor beta chains were sequenced from one sample in a study of T cells in Graves' hyperthyroidism and ophthalmopathy. Amplified TCR beta CDR3 regions derived from RNA transcripts. HTBI primers were the set used in a first-round RT-PCR of the TCR CDR3. MiXCR, run by TCRdb on the multiplex PCR reads, gives a single entry per CDR3 protein. The data show about 560,000 distinct CDR3 sequences, 15% to 18% seen once. Sequencing was carried out using blood. All receptors derive from a woman in her 30s with Graves' hyperthyroidism.

The sample holds a few counts of this clonotype. This sequence joins TRBV6-6 and TRBJ2-2, with 7 bases identical to TRBD1. V dropped 2 bases and J dropped 5; count of bases not matched to a gene: 8. The CDR3 is made up of 16 amino acids. Looked up from germline, CDR1 is MNHNY and CDR2 is SVGAGI (reference sequence). The CDR3 bases are TGTGCCAGCAGTTACACCCTGACAGGGCGTACCGGGGAGCTGTTTTTT. This translates into CASSYTLTGRTGELFF.

This clonotype turned up a few times. The chain employs TRBV20-1 and TRBJ2-2; 9 positions match TRBD2. Unmatched junction bases numbered 5, after V lost 0 bases and J lost 6 bases. Germline V lookup: CDR1 DFQATT, CDR2 SNEGSKA (reference sequence). This CDR3 spans 15 amino acids. The CDR3 bases are TGCAGTGCTAGAGATGGGGCGGGAGGGGCCGGGGAGCTGTTTTTT. Amino acids: CSARDGAGGAGELFF.

This clonotype showed up many times. This chain links TRBV18 with TRBJ2-7; 8 positions agree with TRBD2. Germline values: CDR1 KGHSH, CDR2 LQKENI. The junction had 14 bases not matched to a gene; V was cut back by 3 bases and J by 4 bases. The length of the CDR3 is 17 residues. The CDR3 sequence is CASSPAQRTSGTYEQYF. In nucleotides, the CDR3 is TGTGCCAGCTCACCCGCCCAAAGAACTAGCGGCACGTACGAGCAGTACTTC.

At least ten counts were recorded for this clonotype. This chain uses TRBV10-2 with TRBJ2-3; maybe TRBD2 (6 bases). This CDR3 has 15 residues. The V end lost 6 bases, the J end lost 0 bases, and 13 bases lay between the germline ends. Germline V gene lookup returns CDR1 WSHSY and CDR2 SAAADI. CDR3 sequence: CASSIGTSSTDTQYF. Here the CDR3 DNA reads TGCGCCAGCAGCATTGGGACTTCTAGCACAGATACGCAGTATTTT.

The V and J genes are TRBV5-4 and TRBJ1-6, with TRBD1 matching over 9 bases. CDR3 size: 14 residues. J lost 10 bases, V lost 5 bases, and 7 bases had no gene match. The V gene's germline CDR1 is SGHNT and CDR2 YYREEE (reference sequence). CDR3 region: CASSLDRGGSPLHF. CDR3 in DNA: TGTGCCAGCAGTCTCGACAGGGGGGGCTCACCCCTCCACTTT.

This clonotype was seen a handful of times. The rearrangement links TRBV20-1 to TRBJ2-7; D perhaps matches TRBD1 (6 bases). CDR1 and CDR2 (germline): DFQATT, SNEGSKA (reference sequence). The ends were cut back, 1 base at V and 0 bases at J, with 13 bases in the middle. This CDR3 region has 15 residues. As DNA, the CDR3 is TGCAGTGCTAGAGGAGTGGACAGTCTCTCCTACGAGCAGTACTTC. Residues: CSARGVDSLSYEQYF.

This clonotype was observed many times. CDR3 nucleotide sequence: TGTGCCAGCAGTTATTTCTTGGGACAGGGCTCATCGATCAACACTGAAGCTTTCTTT. Its protein is CASSYFLGQGSSINTEAFF. J is TRBJ1-1 and V is TRBV6-6; 9 bases line up with TRBD1. In germline, CDR1 is MNHNY, CDR2 SVGAGI (reference sequence). CDR3 length: 19 amino acids. V lost 3 bases to trimming and J lost 2 bases; unmatched junction nucleotides: 16.

The V call is TRBV5-1, the J call TRBJ2-1, with TRBD2 as a possible D gene (6 bases). The germline V and J ends were trimmed by 3 bases and 7 bases, with 23 bases remaining between them. CDR3 length: 17 residues. From germline, CDR1 is SGHRS and CDR2 YFSETQ. CDR3 protein: CASSSLPSGTATNEQFF. The CDR3 DNA reads as TGCGCCAGCAGCTCGTTGCCATCCGGGACTGCAACAAATGAGCAGTTCTTC.